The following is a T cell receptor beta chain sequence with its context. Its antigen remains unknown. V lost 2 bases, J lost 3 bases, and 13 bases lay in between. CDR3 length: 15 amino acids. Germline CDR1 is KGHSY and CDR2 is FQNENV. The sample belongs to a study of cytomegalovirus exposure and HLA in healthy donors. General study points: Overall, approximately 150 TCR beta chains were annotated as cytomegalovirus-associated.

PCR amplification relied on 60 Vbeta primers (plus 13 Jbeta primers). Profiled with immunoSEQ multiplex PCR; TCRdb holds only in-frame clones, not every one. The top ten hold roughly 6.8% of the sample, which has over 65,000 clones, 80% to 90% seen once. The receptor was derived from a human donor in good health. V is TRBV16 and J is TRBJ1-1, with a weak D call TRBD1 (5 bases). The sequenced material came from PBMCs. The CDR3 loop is CASSQNQGRYTEAFF. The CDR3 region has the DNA TGTGCCAGCAGCCAAAACCAGGGTAGGTACACTGAAGCTTTCTTT. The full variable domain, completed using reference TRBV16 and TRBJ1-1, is GEEVAQTPKHLVRGEGQKAKLYCAPIKGHSYVFWYQQVLKNEFKFLISFQNENVFDETGMPKERFSAKCLPNSPCSLEIQATKLEDSAVYFCASSQNQGRYTEAFFGQGTRLTVV.